The present entry profiles one T cell receptor beta chain with its context. These data belong to a study of blood T cell repertoires in COVID-19. Study-wide background: Some COVID-19 samples were acute and others convalescent; all came from the United States, Italy and Spain. Nucleic acid was either cDNA or gDNA, and it came from T cells, B-cell-depleted T cells, or PBMCs.

Germline V CDR1 and CDR2: MDHEN, SYDVKM. The ends were cut back, 6 bases at V and 6 bases at J, with 14 bases in the middle. The CDR3 totals 13 residues. Source study methods: Researchers report that nucleated cell counts were estimated from reference gene primer amplification. Sequenced by immunoSEQ multiplex PCR; TCRdb stores in-frame clones only, minus some. V, J and clone size are taken as reported in that table, and D and trimming were inferred from the DNA itself. The sample shows around 210,000 clones, roughly 90% of them seen only once. While infection was still active, Seattle patients were enrolled and then followed longitudinally.

The chain uses TRBV28 and TRBJ1-2; D not certain. This receptor was identified in a man in his forties or fifties with COVID-19, enrolled during active disease. The sequencing input was peripheral blood. CDR3 protein: CASSRSVRDGYTF. The DNA for the CDR3 is TGTGCCAGCAGCCGTTCTGTACGCGATGGCTACACCTTC.